Sequencing of this T cell receptor (beta chain) was carried out in a study of post-analysis software for immune sequencing data. As for the study in general: The patients showed relapsing-remitting, secondary progressive and progressive-relapsing multiple sclerosis courses. General observations from the study: Analysis by F measure revealed that same-batch samples clustered strongly together. Included in a set of about 5 TRBV segments more frequent in patients than controls were TRBV5-6, TRBV5-1 and TRBV20-1. Compared against controls, patients with multiple sclerosis displayed significantly lower normalized Chao1 diversity.

Unique molecular identifiers tagged the TCR beta cDNA libraries. The yield from roughly 1 to 10 million T cells was around 500,000 cDNA molecules in total. Using its own MiXCR run on the PCR reads, TCRdb lists one record per CDR3 protein. The sample carries more than 500,000 distinct CDR3 sequences, 30% to 40% recorded once. On this clonotype: The antigen is unknown.

The CDR3 consists of 20 residues. V was pared by 0 bases and J by 2 bases, with 13 bases of the junction left unmatched. CDR1 and CDR2 (germline): MGHRA, YSYEKL. V and J are TRBV4-1 and TRBJ2-4; TRBD2 aligns across 10 bases. The source is a girl younger than 18 with multiple sclerosis. Sequenced sample: blood. The CDR3 loop is CASSQDPGSGGPGSKNIQYF. CDR3 bases: TGCGCCAGCAGCCAAGATCCCGGTAGCGGGGGGCCCGGATCCAAAAACATTCAGTACTTC.